The 26 T cell receptor beta chains in this list originate from one sample, sequenced in a study of blood T cell repertoires in COVID-19. Assay: immunoSEQ multiplex PCR; the TCRdb copy retains only in-frame clones and omits some. Here the sample spans about 330,000 clones, 70% to 90% being singletons. The sequenced sample consisted of peripheral blood. The receptors originated from a woman aged 50 to 60 with active or convalescent COVID-19.

The chain has TRBV19 and TRBJ2-1; TRBD2 is a possible D gene (6 bases). This CDR3 contains 13 residues. Germline V CDR1 and CDR2: LNHDA, SQIVND (reference sequence). V dropped 4 bases and J dropped 9 bases, with 13 bases sitting between them. In DNA form, the CDR3 reads TGTGCCAGTAGTAGGCCTCAGGGAGGTGAGCAGTTCTTC. Translation: CASSRPQGGEQFF.

The chain combines TRBV28 with TRBJ1-5; 7 bases are a match to TRBD1. This CDR3 is built from 16 residues. CDR1 and CDR2 from the germline V gene are MDHEN and SYDVKM. V shed 3 bases, J shed 7 bases, and the junction held 12 bases outside the gene matches. This CDR3 is CASSLGRGFSGQPQHF. The CDR3 DNA is TGTGCCAGCAGTTTGGGCAGGGGGTTCTCGGGGCAGCCCCAGCATTTT.

The genes are TRBV5-5 and TRBJ1-3; the D is unclear. The CDR3 consists of 13 residues. Trimming shortened V by 0 bases and J by 2 bases, and 3 bases separated the two germline ends. The germline CDR1 and CDR2 sequences are SGHKS and YYEKEE (reference sequence). The CDR3 region has the DNA TGTGCCAGCAGCTTGGCCGCTGGAAACACCATATATTTT. Amino acid sequence: CASSLAAGNTIYF.

The V and J genes are TRBV2 and TRBJ2-1; 7 nucleotides align to TRBD2. Per germline, CDR1 SNHLY and CDR2 FYNNEI. The CDR3 sequence is 15 residues long. J gave up 5 bases and V 6 bases, and 10 bases lay outside the gene matches. The CDR3 loop is CASRGSGRENNEQFF. Here the CDR3 DNA reads TGTGCCAGCAGGGGTTCGGGGCGGGAGAACAATGAGCAGTTCTTC.

The chain is built from TRBV7-9 and TRBJ2-3, with D tentatively TRBD2 (5 bases). The V end lost 4 bases, the J end lost 2 bases, and 13 bases lay between the germline ends. CDR1 SEHNR and CDR2 FQNEAQ come from the germline V gene (reference sequence). This CDR3 is built from 15 residues. For the CDR3, the DNA is TGTGCCAGCAGCTCGGGATCCGGGGACACAGATACGCAGTATTTT. Its translation: CASSSGSGDTDTQYF.

This clone was picked up one time. The chain has TRBV29-1 and TRBJ2-6, with TRBD2 identical over 7 bases. Germline lookup yields CDR1 SQVTM and CDR2 ANQGSEA. V shed 4 bases and J 1 base; nucleotides not matched to a gene: 4. The CDR3 covers 15 residues. The CDR3 reads CSVGRGVSGANVLTF. The CDR3, as DNA: TGCAGCGTTGGCCGGGGGGTTTCTGGGGCCAACGTCCTGACTTTC.

This clone was counted once. The J gene is TRBJ2-2, the V gene TRBV18, with 7 bases aligning to TRBD2. The CDR3 has 16 amino acids. Germline V CDR1 and CDR2: KGHSH, LQKENI. The trim removed 6 bases at V and 0 bases at J, leaving 7 bases unmatched. The CDR3 DNA reads TGTGCCAGCTCCCCCCGGGGAGGGACGAACACCGGGGAGCTGTTTTTT. Translating gives CASSPRGGTNTGELFF.

The V gene is TRBV7-9, the J gene TRBJ2-3; 7 nucleotides align to TRBD2. The CDR3 covers 16 residues. CDR1 SEHNR and CDR2 FQNEAQ come from the germline V gene (reference sequence). V trimming: 6 bases; J trimming: 0 bases; junction bases outside the gene matches: 9. CDR3 coding DNA: TGTGCCAGCAGTTCTGTAGGGACTACTAGCACAGATACGCAGTATTTT. Amino acids: CASSSVGTTSTDTQYF.

This rearrangement joins TRBV6-2 or TRBV6-3 to TRBJ1-4, with 7 bases lining up with TRBD1. The CDR3 contains 16 residues. The germline V gene has CDR1 MNHEY and CDR2 SVGEGT. V was pared by 5 bases and J by 1 base, with 7 bases of the junction left unmatched. The CDR3 DNA reads TGTGCCAGCAGTGCGTACAGGGGAATAACTAATGAAAAACTGTTTTTT. Amino acids: CASSAYRGITNEKLFF.

The chain employs TRBV5-4 and TRBJ1-6; TRBD1 agrees at 8 bases. Germline V gene lookup returns CDR1 SGHNT and CDR2 YYREEE (reference sequence). The CDR3 has 16 amino acids. With 4 bases clipped from V and 8 bases from J, the junction kept 11 bases outside the gene matches. The DNA for the CDR3 is TGTGCCAGCAGCCGCCGCGGACAGGGCGCGGATTCACCCCTCCACTTT. Protein product: CASSRRGQGADSPLHF.

This chain links TRBV6-2 or TRBV6-3 with TRBJ2-7; 7 nucleotides line up with TRBD1. Germline V gives CDR1 MNHEY, CDR2 SVGEGT. V lost 6 bases to trimming and J lost 5 bases; unmatched junction nucleotides: 13. The CDR3 totals 15 residues. The CDR3 coding sequence is TGTGCCAGCAGCTCCAACAGGGGCTGGGCCCACGAGCAGTACTTC. It is translated as CASSSNRGWAHEQYF.

CDR3 DNA sequence: TGTGCCAGCAGCCACGGGGGGACAGGGAGGGGCTATGGCTACACCTTC. Protein: CASSHGGTGRGYGYTF. V gene TRBV5-6 combines with J gene TRBJ1-2, with 9 bases that match TRBD1. The V gene's germline CDR1 is SGHDT and CDR2 YYEEEE. V lost 4 bases, J lost 4 bases, and 11 bases stayed unmatched. The CDR3 length is 16 residues. Filled out from reference TRBV5-6 and TRBJ1-2, the complete variable domain reads DAGVTQSPTHLIKTRGQQVTLRCSPKSGHDTVSWYQQALGQGPQFIFQYYEEEERQRGNFPDRFSGHQFPNYSSELNVNALLLGDSALYLCASSHGGTGRGYGYTFGSGTRLTVV.

The chain combines TRBV12-3 or TRBV12-4 with TRBJ2-3, with D unclear. CDR3 size: 13 residues. The V end lost 3 bases, the J end lost 5 bases, and 9 bases lay between the germline ends. The CDR3 coding sequence is TGTGCCAGCAGTTTCTTTGGCGGAGATACGCAGTATTTT. Translated: CASSFFGGDTQYF.

The chain combines TRBV12-3 or TRBV12-4 with TRBJ1-5; D is undetermined. The CDR3 consists of 13 residues. The V end was cut by 5 bases, the J end by 4 bases, with 9 bases between. Here the CDR3 DNA reads TGTGCCAGCAGTGCGGGCGGTAATCAGCCCCAGCATTTT. This codes for CASSAGGNQPQHF.

The chain links TRBV27 to TRBJ1-2; 8 bases match TRBD1. V shed 0 bases, J shed 7 bases, and the junction held 1 base outside the gene matches. CDR3 length: 13 amino acids. The germline V gene encodes CDR1 MNHEY and CDR2 SMNVEV (reference sequence). The CDR3: CASSLSQGAGYTF. In nucleotides, the CDR3 is TGTGCCAGCAGTTTATCCCAGGGGGCTGGCTACACCTTC.

CDR3 sequence: CASGLVLAGSIGRHNEQFF. The CDR3 DNA reads TGTGCTAGTGGTTTGGTACTAGCGGGGAGCATCGGGCGTCACAATGAGCAGTTCTTC. V gene TRBV12-5 combines with J gene TRBJ2-1; TRBD2 agrees at 10 bases. The germline V gene encodes CDR1 LGHNT and CDR2 FRNRAP. This CDR3 has 19 residues. V lost 0 bases and J lost 5; bases outside the gene matches: 13. The whole variable domain, filled in from reference TRBV12-5 and TRBJ2-1, reads DARVTQTPRHKVTEMGQEVTMRCQPILGHNTVFWYRQTMMQGLELLAYFRNRAPLDDSGMPKDRFSAEMPDATLATLKIQPSEPRDSAVYFCASGLVLAGSIGRHNEQFFGPGTRLTVL.

V usage is TRBV11-3 and J usage is TRBJ2-7; 8 positions match TRBD1. Germline V gene sequence: CDR1 SGHNT, CDR2 YENEEA. J was trimmed by 7 bases and V by 5 bases; bases with no gene match: 10. CDR3 length: 14 residues. The CDR3 is CASSLRTGTGEQYF. The CDR3 region has the DNA TGTGCCAGCAGCCTGCGGACAGGGACGGGGGAGCAGTACTTC.

V is TRBV28 and J is TRBJ1-5; weak D call: TRBD1 (6 bases). Germline loops: CDR1 MDHEN, CDR2 SYDVKM. V gave up 5 bases and J gave up 7 bases, with 15 bases separating them. The CDR3 contains 14 residues. This CDR3 reads CASSAHRERQPQHF. CDR3 in DNA: TGTGCCAGCAGTGCCCACAGGGAGCGACAGCCCCAGCATTTT.

This rearrangement joins TRBV27 to TRBJ2-7; 7 bases fit TRBD2. CDR3 length: 18 amino acids. V was pared by 2 bases and J by 0 bases, with 13 bases of the junction left unmatched. Per germline, CDR1 MNHEY and CDR2 SMNVEV (reference sequence). The CDR3 DNA reads as TGTGCCAGCAGTTTAGACGGGACTAACGGATGGGGCTCCTACGAGCAGTACTTC. This translates into CASSLDGTNGWGSYEQYF.

The chain carries TRBV7-9 and TRBJ2-1, with 14 bases lining up with TRBD2. J was trimmed by 0 bases and V by 5 bases; bases with no gene match: 9. CDR3 length: 19 residues. Germline CDR1 is SEHNR and CDR2 is FQNEAQ (reference sequence). The CDR3 region is CASSPGLAGALSSYNEQFF. CDR3 sequence (DNA): TGTGCCAGCAGCCCGGGACTAGCGGGAGCCCTCAGCTCCTACAATGAGCAGTTCTTC.

This chain uses TRBV6-6 with TRBJ1-3, with no clear D. Looked up from germline, CDR1 is MNHNY and CDR2 is SVGAGI (reference sequence). V lost 0 bases to trimming and J lost 4 bases, with 4 bases between them. CDR3 length: 13 residues. As DNA, the CDR3 is TGTGCCAGCAGTTACTCGGGCGGAAACACCATATATTTT. Residues: CASSYSGGNTIYF.

This sequence joins TRBV10-1 and TRBJ2-5; D ambiguous. The CDR3 loop spans 14 amino acids. Trimming pared 4 bases from V and 3 bases from J, leaving 12 bases between. Germline V gene sequence: CDR1 WNHNN, CDR2 SYGVQD (reference sequence). The CDR3 loop is CASSGVYDKETQYF. CDR3 DNA sequence: TGCGCCAGCAGTGGAGTTTATGATAAAGAGACCCAGTACTTC.

This clone was detected a few times. V gene TRBV7-9 combines with J gene TRBJ2-5, with a possible D match to TRBD1 (6 bases). Trimming pared 3 bases from V and 5 bases from J, leaving 10 bases between. The CDR3 has 13 residues. Germline CDR1 and CDR2: SEHNR and FQNEAQ (reference sequence). The CDR3 here is CASSFGGSETQYF. The DNA of the CDR3 is TGTGCCAGCAGCTTTGGGGGCTCGGAGACCCAGTACTTC.

V gene TRBV6-2 or TRBV6-3 combines with J gene TRBJ1-1; 8 bases are a match to TRBD1. The ends lost 2 bases at V and 6 bases at J; junction bases unmatched: 11. Germline assignment: CDR1 MNHEY and CDR2 SVGEGT. The CDR3 contains 16 residues. DNA for the CDR3: TGTGCCAGCAGTTACACGGACAGGGTCATATACCCTGAAGCTTTCTTT. This translates into CASSYTDRVIYPEAFF.

The V and J genes are TRBV6-2 or TRBV6-3 and TRBJ2-2; 15 bases are shared with TRBD2. Germline CDR1 MNHEY, CDR2 SVGEGT. Losses at the gene ends were 5 bases for V and 5 bases for J; bases not matched to a gene: 9. The CDR3 has 18 residues. Here the CDR3 DNA reads TGTGCCAGCAGTCCCGGGACTAGCGGGAGGATCGGGACCGGGGAGCTGTTTTTT. Its translation is CASSPGTSGRIGTGELFF.

The rearrangement links TRBV14 to TRBJ2-3, with 8 bases fitting TRBD2. V shed 0 bases and J 2 bases; nucleotides not matched to a gene: 1. The length of the CDR3 is 15 residues. CDR1 is SGHDN, CDR2 FVKESK, per germline. The chain's CDR3 is CASSQELAATDTQYF. CDR3 DNA: TGTGCCAGCAGCCAAGAACTAGCGGCCACAGATACGCAGTATTTT.